This T cell receptor (beta chain) is from a study of CD8 T cells in Susac syndrome. A quantity of roughly 0.5 to 1 ug RNA underwent reverse transcription using random hexamers. TCRdb ran MiXCR on the immunoSEQ multiplex PCR reads and lists one entry per CDR3 protein. The sample has approximately 150,000 distinct CDR3 sequences; about 95% are singletons. High-throughput TCR beta sequencing covered peripheral CD8+ and CD4+ T cells. The multiple sclerosis controls consisted of treatment-naive patients with relapsing-remitting disease, either stable or active. There are 14 residues in the CDR3. CDR1 and CDR2 (germline): LGHNA, YSLEER. The germline V and J ends were trimmed by 2 bases and 5 bases, with 9 bases remaining between them.

The V and J genes are TRBV4-3 and TRBJ2-2; tentative D call: TRBD1 (6 bases). The clonotype originates from a human donor with multiple sclerosis. Sequencing was carried out using CD4+ T cells from PBMCs. DNA for the CDR3: TGCGCCAGCAGCCAAACAGGACAGACCGGGGAGCTGTTTTTT. Protein: CASSQTGQTGELFF.